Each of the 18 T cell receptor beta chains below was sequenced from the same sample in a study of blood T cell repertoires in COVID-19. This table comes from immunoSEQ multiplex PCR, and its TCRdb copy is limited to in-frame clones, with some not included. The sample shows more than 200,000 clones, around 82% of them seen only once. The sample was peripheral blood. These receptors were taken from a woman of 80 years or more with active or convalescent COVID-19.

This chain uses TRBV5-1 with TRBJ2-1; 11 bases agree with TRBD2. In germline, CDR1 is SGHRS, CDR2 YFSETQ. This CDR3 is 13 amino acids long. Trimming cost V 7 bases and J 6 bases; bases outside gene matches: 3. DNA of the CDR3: TGCGCCAGCGGGACTAGCGGTTTCAATGAGCAGTTCTTC. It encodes CASGTSGFNEQFF.

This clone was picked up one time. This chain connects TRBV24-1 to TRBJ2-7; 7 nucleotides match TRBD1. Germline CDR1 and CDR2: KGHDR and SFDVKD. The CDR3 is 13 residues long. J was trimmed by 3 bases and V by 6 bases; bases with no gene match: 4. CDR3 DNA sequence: TGTGCCACCAGTACAGGGGCATTCTACGAGCAGTACTTC. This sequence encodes CATSTGAFYEQYF.

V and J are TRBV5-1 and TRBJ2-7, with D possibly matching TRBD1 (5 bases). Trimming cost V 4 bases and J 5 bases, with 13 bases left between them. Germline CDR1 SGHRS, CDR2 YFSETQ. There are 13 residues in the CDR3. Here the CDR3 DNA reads TGCGCCAGCAGCGCCGGGCCCAGGGACGAGCAGTACTTC. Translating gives CASSAGPRDEQYF.

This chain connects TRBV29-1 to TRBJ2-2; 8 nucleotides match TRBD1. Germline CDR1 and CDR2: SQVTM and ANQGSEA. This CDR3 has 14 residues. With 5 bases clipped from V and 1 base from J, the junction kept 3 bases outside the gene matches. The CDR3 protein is CSVSRGQNTGELFF. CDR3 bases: TGCAGCGTTAGCAGGGGGCAGAACACCGGGGAGCTGTTTTTT.

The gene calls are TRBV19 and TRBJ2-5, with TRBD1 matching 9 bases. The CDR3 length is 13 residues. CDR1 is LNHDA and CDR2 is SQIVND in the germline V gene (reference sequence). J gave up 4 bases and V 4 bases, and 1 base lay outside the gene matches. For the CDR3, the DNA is TGTGCCAGTAGTAGGGGACAGGGAGAGACCCAGTACTTC. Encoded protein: CASSRGQGETQYF.

The CDR3 here is CASSRGDTSVVDTQYF. In nucleotides, the CDR3 is TGCGCCAGCAGCAGAGGGGACACATCCGTTGTAGATACGCAGTATTTT. The V and J genes are TRBV5-1 and TRBJ2-3; TRBD1 might be the D (6 bases). V was cut by 4 bases and J by 5 bases, with 20 bases left in between. Germline V gene sequence: CDR1 SGHRS, CDR2 YFSETQ. CDR3 length equals 16 residues.

The DNA of the CDR3 is TGCAGCGTTGTTCTCTCGGCAGGGGGCGCGGCAGGCTACACCTTC. Encoded protein: CSVVLSAGGAAGYTF. The chain is built from TRBV29-1 and TRBJ1-2, with TRBD1 matching over 8 bases. J lost 8 bases, V lost 4 bases, and 15 bases had no gene match. Per the germline V gene, CDR1 is SQVTM and CDR2 is ANQGSEA. The CDR3 has 15 residues.

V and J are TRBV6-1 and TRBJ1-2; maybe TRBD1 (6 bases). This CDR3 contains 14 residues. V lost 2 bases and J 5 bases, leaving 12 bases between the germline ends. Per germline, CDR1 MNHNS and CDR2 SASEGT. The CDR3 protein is CASSEPLGGYGYTF. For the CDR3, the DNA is TGTGCCAGCAGTGAACCCTTAGGGGGTTATGGCTACACCTTC.

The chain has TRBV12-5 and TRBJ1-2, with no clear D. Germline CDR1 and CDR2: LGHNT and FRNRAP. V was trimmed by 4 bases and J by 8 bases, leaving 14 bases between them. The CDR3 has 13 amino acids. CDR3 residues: CASGSDTAGGYTF. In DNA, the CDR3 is TGTGCTAGTGGTTCCGACACGGCGGGAGGCTACACCTTC.

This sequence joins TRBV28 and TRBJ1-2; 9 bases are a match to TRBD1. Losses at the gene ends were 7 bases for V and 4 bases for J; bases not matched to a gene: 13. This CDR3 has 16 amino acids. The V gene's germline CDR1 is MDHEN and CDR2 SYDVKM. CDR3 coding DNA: TGTGCCAGCAATAAACCGACAGGGGGTTCAATCTATGGCTACACCTTC. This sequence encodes CASNKPTGGSIYGYTF.

This CDR3 is CASSIENYWGHLNQPQHF. CDR3 coding DNA: TGTGCCAGTAGTATAGAAAATTATTGGGGACATCTCAATCAGCCCCAGCATTTT. The chain uses TRBV19 and TRBJ1-5; D might be TRBD1 (6 bases). The CDR3 has 18 residues. The V gene lost 0 bases and the J gene lost 3 bases, with 18 bases spanning the gap. CDR1 and CDR2 (germline): LNHDA, SQIVND (reference sequence).

This chain's CDR3 is CSAYDGSTEAFF. CDR3 in DNA: TGCAGCGCTTACGACGGGTCGACTGAAGCTTTCTTT. The chain uses TRBV29-1 and TRBJ1-1; no firm D call. The CDR3 sequence is 12 residues long. CDR1 and CDR2 (germline): SQVTM, ANQGSEA. The V and J ends lost 7 bases and 5 bases respectively, with 14 bases between them.

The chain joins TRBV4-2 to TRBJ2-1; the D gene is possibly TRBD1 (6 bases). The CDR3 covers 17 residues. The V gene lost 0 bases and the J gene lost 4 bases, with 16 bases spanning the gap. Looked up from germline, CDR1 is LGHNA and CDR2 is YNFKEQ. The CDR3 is CASSQDPGKGVYNEQFF. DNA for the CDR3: TGTGCCAGCAGCCAAGATCCTGGCAAGGGGGTATACAATGAGCAGTTCTTC.

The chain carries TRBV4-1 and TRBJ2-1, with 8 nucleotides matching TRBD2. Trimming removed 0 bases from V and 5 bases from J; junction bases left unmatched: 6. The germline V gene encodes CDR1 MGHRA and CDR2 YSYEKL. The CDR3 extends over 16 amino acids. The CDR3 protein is CASSQEGSGKNNEQFF. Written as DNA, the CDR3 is TGCGCCAGCAGCCAAGAAGGTAGCGGGAAGAACAATGAGCAGTTCTTC.

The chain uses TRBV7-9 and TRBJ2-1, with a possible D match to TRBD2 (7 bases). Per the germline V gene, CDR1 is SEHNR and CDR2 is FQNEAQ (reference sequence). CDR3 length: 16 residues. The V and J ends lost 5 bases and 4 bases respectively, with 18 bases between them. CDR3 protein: CASSIRLAGQYNEQFF. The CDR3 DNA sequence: TGTGCCAGCAGCATCCGACTAGCCGGACAGTACAATGAGCAGTTCTTC.

CDR3 nucleotide sequence: TGTGCCAGCTGGGCAGGTAATCCCTATGGCTACACCTTC. It translates to CASWAGNPYGYTF. The chain employs TRBV6-5 and TRBJ1-2; D gene uncertain. V lost 8 bases, J lost 4 bases, and 14 bases lay in between. Germline CDR1 and CDR2: MNHEY and SVGAGI. The CDR3 extends over 13 amino acids.

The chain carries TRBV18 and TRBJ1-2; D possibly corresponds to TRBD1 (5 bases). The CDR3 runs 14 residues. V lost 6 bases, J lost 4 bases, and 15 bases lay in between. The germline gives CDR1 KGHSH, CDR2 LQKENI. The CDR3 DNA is TGTGCCAGCTCCTCCGAAGGGGCGGTCTATGGCTACACCTTC. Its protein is CASSSEGAVYGYTF.

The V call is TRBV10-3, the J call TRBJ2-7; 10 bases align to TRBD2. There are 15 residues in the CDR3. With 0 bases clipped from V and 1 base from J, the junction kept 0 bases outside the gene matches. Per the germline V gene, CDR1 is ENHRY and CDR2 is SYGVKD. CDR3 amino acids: CAISESTSGSYEQYF. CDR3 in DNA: TGTGCCATCAGTGAGTCGACTAGCGGGTCCTACGAGCAGTACTTC.